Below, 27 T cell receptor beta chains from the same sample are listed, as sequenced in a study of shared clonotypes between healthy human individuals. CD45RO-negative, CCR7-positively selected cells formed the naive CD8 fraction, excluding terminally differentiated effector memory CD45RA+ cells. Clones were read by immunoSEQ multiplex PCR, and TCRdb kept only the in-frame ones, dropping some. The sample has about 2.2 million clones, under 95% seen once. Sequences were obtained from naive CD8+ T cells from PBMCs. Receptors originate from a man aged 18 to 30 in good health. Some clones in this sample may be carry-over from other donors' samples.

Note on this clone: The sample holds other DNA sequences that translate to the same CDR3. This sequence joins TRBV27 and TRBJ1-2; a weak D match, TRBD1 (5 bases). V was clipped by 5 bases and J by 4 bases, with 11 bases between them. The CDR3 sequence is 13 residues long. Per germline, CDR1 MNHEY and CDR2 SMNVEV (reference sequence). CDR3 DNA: TGTGCCAGCAGTCCCGGGGGGGGCTATGGCTACACCTTC. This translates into CASSPGGGYGYTF.

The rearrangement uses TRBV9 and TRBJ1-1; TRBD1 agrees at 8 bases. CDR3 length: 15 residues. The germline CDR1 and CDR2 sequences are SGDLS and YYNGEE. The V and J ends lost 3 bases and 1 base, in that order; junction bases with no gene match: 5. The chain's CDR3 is CASSGRTGKNTEAFF. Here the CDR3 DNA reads TGTGCCAGCAGCGGACGGACAGGGAAGAACACTGAAGCTTTCTTT.

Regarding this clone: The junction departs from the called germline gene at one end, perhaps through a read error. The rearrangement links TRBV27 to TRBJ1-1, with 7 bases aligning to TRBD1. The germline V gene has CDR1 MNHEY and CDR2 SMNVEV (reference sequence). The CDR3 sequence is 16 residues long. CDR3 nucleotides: TGTGCCAGCAATTTATCGCAGACAGGGATGAACACTGAAGCTTTCTTT. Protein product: CASNLSQTGMNTEAFF.

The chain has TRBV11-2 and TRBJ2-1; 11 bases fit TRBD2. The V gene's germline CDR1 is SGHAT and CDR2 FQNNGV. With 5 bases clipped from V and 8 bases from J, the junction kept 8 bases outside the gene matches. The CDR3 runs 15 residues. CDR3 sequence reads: CASSRIAGGPDEQFF. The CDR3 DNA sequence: TGTGCCAGCAGCCGAATAGCGGGAGGGCCGGATGAGCAGTTCTTC. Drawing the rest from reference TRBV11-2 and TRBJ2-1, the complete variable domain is EAGVAQSPRYKIIEKRQSVAFWCNPISGHATLYWYQQILGQGPKLLIQFQNNGVVDDSQLPKDRFSAERLKGVDSTLKIQPAKLEDSAVYLCASSRIAGGPDEQFFGPGTRLTVL.

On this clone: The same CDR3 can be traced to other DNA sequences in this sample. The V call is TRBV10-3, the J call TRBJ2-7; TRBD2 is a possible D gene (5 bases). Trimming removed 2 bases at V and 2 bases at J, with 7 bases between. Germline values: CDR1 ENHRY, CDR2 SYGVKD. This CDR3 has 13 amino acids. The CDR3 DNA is TGTGCCATCAGTGAGGGACTGGCCTACGAGCAGTACTTC. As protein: CAISEGLAYEQYF.

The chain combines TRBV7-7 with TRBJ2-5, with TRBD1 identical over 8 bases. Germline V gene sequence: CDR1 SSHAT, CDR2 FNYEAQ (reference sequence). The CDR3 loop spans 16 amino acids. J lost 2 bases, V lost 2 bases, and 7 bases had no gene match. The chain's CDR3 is CASSLLLRDRQETQYF. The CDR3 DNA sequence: TGTGCCAGCAGCTTATTGTTGCGGGACAGGCAAGAGACCCAGTACTTC. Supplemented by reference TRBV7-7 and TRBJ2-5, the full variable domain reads GAGVSQSPRYKVTKRGQDVTLRCDPISSHATLYWYQQALGQGPEFLTYFNYEAQPDKSGLPSDRFSAERPEGSISTLTIQRTEQRDSAMYRCASSLLLRDRQETQYFGPGTRLLVL.

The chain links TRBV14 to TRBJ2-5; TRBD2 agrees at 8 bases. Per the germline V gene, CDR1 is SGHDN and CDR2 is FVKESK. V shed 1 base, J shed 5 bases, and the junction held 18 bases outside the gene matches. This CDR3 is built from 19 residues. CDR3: CASSQVALRPGLGVETQYF. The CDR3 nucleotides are TGTGCCAGCAGCCAAGTGGCCTTAAGACCGGGACTAGGGGTGGAGACCCAGTACTTC.

The CDR3, as DNA: TGTGCCAGCAGCTTGATCAGCGGGCCTACCTACGAGCAGTACTTC. Its translation is CASSLISGPTYEQYF. The chain joins TRBV5-4 to TRBJ2-7; maybe TRBD2 (6 bases). Trimming stripped 1 base from V and 2 bases from J, with 13 bases between. Germline CDR1 SGHNT, CDR2 YYREEE (reference sequence). CDR3 length equals 15 residues.

CDR3 DNA sequence: TGTGCCAGCAGCTTAGGGTCTAAAGGACTAGCGGGAGTGTACGAGCAGTACTTC. It codes for CASSLGSKGLAGVYEQYF. The chain combines TRBV7-9 with TRBJ2-7; 13 nucleotides match TRBD2. The germline gives CDR1 SEHNR, CDR2 FQNEAQ (reference sequence). The length of the CDR3 is 18 residues. With 1 base clipped from V and 4 bases from J, the junction kept 10 bases outside the gene matches.

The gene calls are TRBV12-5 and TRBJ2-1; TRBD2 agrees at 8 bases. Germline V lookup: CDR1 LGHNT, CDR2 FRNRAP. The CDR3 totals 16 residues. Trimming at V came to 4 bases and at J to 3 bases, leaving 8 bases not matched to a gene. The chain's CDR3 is CASGSPAGEIYNEQFF. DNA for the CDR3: TGTGCTAGTGGTTCCCCAGCGGGGGAAATCTACAATGAGCAGTTCTTC.

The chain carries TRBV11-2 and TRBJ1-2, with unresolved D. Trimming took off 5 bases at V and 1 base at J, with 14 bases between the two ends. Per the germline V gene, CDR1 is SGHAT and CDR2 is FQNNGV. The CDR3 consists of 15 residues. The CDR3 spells CASSPRDAFNYGYTF. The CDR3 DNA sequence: TGTGCCAGCAGCCCCCGAGACGCTTTTAACTATGGCTACACCTTC.

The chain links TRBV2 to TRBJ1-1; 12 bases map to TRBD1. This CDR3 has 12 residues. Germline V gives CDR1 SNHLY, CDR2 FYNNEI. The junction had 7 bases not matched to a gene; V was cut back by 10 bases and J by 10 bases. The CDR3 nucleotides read TGTGCCATACCGGGACAGGGGGCGGGAGCTTTCTTT. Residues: CAIPGQGAGAFF.

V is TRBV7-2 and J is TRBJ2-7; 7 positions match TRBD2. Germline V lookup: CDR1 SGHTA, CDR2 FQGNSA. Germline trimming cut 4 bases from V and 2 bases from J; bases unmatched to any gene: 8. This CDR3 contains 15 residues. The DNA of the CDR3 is TGTGCCAGCAGCTACCATGGGAGGGAAACCTACGAGCAGTACTTC. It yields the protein CASSYHGRETYEQYF. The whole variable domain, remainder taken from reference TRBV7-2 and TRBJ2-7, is GAGVSQSPSNKVTEKGKDVELRCDPISGHTALYWYRQSLGQGLEFLIYFQGNSAPDKSGLPSDRFSAERTGGSVSTLTIQRTQQEDSAVYLCASSYHGRETYEQYFGPGTRLTVT.

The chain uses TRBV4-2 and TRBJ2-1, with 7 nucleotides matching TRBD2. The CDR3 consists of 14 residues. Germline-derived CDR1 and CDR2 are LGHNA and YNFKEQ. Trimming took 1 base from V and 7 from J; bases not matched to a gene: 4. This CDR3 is CASSQGGRRNEQFF. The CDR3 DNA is TGTGCCAGCAGCCAAGGCGGGAGAAGGAATGAGCAGTTCTTC.

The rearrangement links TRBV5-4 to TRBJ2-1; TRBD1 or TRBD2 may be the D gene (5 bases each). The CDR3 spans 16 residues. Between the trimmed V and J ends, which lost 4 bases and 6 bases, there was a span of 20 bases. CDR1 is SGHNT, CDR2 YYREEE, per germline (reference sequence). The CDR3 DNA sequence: TGTGCCAGCAGCGCAAGGACCGGGACCCCCCCCAATGAGCAGTTCTTC. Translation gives CASSARTGTPPNEQFF.

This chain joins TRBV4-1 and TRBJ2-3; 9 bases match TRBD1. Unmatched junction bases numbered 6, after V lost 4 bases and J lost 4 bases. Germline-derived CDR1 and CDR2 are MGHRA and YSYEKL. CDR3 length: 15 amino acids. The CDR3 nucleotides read TGCGCCAGCAGCCCCGGGACAGGGAGCGCAGATACGCAGTATTTT. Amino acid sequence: CASSPGTGSADTQYF.

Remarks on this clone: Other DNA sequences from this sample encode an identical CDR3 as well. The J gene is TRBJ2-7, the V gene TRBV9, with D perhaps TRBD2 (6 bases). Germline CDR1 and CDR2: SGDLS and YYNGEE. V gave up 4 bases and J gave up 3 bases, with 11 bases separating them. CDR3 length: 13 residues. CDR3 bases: TGTGCCAGCAGCCCGCGGGACGACTACGAGCAGTACTTC. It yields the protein CASSPRDDYEQYF.

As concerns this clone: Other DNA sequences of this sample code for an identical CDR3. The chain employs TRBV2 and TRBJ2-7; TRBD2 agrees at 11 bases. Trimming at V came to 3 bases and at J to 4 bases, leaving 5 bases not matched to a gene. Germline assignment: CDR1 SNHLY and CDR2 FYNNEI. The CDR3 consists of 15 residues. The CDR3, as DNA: TGTGCCAGCAGTGAGGGGCTAGCGGGAGGTTACGAGCAGTACTTC. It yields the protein CASSEGLAGGYEQYF.

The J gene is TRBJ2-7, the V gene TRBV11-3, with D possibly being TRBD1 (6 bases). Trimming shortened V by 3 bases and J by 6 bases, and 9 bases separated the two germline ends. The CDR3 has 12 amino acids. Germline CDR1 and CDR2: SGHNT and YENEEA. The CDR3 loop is CASSFWGREQYF. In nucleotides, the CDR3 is TGTGCCAGCAGCTTCTGGGGGCGCGAGCAGTACTTC.

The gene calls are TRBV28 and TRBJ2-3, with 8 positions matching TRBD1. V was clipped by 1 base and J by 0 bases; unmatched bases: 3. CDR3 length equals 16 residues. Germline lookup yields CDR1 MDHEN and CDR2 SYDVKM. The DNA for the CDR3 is TGTGCCAGCAGTTTATACAGGGACAGGAGCACAGATACGCAGTATTTT. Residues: CASSLYRDRSTDTQYF.

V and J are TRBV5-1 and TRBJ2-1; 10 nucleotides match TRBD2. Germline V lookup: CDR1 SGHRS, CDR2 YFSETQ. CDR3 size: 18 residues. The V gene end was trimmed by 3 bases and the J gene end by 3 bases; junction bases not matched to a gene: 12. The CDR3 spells CASSSASGSFILYNEQFF. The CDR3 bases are TGCGCCAGCAGCTCAGCTAGCGGGAGTTTCATACTCTACAATGAGCAGTTCTTC.

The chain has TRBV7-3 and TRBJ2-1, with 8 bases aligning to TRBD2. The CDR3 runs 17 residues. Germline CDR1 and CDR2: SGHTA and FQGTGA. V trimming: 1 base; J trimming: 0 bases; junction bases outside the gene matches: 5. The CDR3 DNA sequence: TGTGCCAGCAGCTTAATGGCTAGCGGGCTCTCCTACAATGAGCAGTTCTTC. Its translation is CASSLMASGLSYNEQFF.

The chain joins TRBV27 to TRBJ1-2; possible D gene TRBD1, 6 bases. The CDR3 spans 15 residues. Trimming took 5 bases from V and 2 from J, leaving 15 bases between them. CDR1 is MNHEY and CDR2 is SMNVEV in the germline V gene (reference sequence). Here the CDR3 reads CASSITGSPNYGYTF. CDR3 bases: TGTGCCAGCAGTATTACAGGGTCTCCCAACTATGGCTACACCTTC.

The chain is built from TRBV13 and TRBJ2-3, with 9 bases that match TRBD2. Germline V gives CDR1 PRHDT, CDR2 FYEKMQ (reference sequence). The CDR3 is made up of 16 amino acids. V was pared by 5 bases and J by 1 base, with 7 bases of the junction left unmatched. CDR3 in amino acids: CASSPRSGSGTDTQYF. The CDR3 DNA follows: TGTGCCAGCAGCCCCCGTAGCGGGAGCGGCACAGATACGCAGTATTTT.

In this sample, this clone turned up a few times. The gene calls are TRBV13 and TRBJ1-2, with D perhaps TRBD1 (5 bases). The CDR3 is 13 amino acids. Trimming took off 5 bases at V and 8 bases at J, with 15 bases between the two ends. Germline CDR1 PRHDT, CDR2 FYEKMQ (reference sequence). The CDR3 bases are TGTGCCAGCAGCCTCGGACCCCGGGGCGGCTACACCTTC. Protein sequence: CASSLGPRGGYTF. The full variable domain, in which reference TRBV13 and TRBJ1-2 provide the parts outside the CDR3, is AAGVIQSPRHLIKEKRETATLKCYPIPRHDTVYWYQQGPGQDPQFLISFYEKMQSDKGSIPDRFSAQQFSDYHSELNMSSLELGDSALYFCASSLGPRGGYTFGSGTRLTVV.

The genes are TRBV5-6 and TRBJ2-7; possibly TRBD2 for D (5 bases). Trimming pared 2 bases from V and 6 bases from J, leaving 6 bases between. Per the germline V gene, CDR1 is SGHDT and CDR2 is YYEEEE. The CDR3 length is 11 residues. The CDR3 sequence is CASSFGVEQYF. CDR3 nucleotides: TGTGCCAGCAGCTTCGGGGTCGAGCAGTACTTC.

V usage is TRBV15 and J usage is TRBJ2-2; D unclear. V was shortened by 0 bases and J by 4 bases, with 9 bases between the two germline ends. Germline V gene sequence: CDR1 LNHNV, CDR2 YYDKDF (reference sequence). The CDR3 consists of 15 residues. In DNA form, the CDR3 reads TGTGCCACCAGCAGAGATCTGGGCAGCACCGGGGAGCTGTTTTTT. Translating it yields CATSRDLGSTGELFF.